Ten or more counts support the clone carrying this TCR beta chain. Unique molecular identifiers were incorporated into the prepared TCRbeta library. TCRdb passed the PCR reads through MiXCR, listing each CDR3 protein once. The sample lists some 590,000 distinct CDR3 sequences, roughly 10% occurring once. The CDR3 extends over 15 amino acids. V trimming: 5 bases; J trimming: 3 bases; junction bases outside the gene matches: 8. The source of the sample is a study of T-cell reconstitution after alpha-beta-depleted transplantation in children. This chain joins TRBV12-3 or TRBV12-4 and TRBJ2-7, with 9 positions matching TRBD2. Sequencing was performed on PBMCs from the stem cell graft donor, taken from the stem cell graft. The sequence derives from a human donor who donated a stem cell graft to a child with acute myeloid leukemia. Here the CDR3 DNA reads TGTGCCAGCAGTCGGCTAGCGGGACAAGGCTACGAGCAGTACTTC. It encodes CASSRLAGQGYEQYF.